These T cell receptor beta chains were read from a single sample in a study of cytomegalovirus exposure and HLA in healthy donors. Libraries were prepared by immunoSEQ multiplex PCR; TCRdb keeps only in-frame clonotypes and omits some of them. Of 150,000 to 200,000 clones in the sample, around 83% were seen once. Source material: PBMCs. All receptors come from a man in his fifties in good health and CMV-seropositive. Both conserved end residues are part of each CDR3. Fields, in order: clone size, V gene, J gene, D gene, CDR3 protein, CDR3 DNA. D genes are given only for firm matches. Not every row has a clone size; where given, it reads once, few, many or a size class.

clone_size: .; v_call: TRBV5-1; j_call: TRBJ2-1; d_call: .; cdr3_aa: CASSPGNNEQFF; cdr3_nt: TGCGCCAGCAGCCCGGGAAACAATGAGCAGTTCTTC
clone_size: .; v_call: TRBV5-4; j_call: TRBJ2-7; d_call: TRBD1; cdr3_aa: CASSLSGGSDEQYF; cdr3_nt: TGTGCCAGCAGCTTGTCAGGGGGCTCGGACGAGCAGTACTTC
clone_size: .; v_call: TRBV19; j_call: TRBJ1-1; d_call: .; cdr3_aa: CASSISGPWGTEAFF; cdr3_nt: TGTGCCAGTAGTATTTCAGGGCCCTGGGGTACTGAAGCTTTCTTT
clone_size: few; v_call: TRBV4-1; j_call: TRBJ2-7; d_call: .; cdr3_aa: CASSQGSGLTGEQYF; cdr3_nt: TGCGCCAGCAGCCAAGGATCAGGGCTTACGGGCGAGCAGTACTTC
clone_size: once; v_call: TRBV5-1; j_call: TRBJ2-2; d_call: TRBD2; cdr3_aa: CASSPGLAGPGELFF; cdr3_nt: TGCGCCAGCAGCCCGGGACTAGCGGGGCCCGGGGAGCTGTTTTTT
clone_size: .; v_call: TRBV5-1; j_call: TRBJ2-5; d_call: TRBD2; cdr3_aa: CASSPQASGRAVVSQYF; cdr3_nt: TGCGCCAGCAGCCCCCAAGCTAGCGGGAGGGCCGTCGTGTCCCAGTACTTC
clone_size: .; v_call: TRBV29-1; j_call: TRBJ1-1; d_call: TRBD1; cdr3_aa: CSVDGDRGLTEAFF; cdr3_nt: TGCAGCGTAGATGGCGACAGGGGGCTTACTGAAGCTTTCTTT
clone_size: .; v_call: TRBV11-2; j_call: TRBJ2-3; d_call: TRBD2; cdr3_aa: CASRGLAGINTDTQYF; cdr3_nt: TGTGCCAGCAGGGGGCTAGCGGGGATAAACACAGATACGCAGTATTTT
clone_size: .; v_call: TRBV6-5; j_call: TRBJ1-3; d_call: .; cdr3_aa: CASSLYRDSGNTIYF; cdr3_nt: TGTGCCAGCAGTTTATACAGGGACTCTGGAAACACCATATATTTT
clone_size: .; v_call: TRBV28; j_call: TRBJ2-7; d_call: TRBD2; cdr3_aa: CASSTLRSGRALGEQYF; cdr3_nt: TGTGCCAGCAGTACCCTCAGGAGCGGGAGGGCCCTCGGCGAGCAGTACTTC
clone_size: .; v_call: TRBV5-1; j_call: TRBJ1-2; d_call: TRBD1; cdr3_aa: CASSLDRGNYGYTF; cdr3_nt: TGCGCCAGCAGCTTAGACAGGGGTAACTATGGCTACACCTTC